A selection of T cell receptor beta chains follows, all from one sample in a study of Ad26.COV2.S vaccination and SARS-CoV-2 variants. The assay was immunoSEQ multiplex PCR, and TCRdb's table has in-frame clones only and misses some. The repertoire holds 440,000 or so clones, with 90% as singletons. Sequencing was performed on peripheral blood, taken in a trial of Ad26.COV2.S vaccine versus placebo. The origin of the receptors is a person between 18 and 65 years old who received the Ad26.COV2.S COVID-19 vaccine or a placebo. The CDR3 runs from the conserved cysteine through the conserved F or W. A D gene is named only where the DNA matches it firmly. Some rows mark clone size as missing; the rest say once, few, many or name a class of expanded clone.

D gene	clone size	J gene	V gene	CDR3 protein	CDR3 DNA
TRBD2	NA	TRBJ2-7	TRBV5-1	CASSFLAGPYEQYF	TGCGCCAGCAGCTTCCTAGCGGGACCCTACGAGCAGTACTTC
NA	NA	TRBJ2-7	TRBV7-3	CASSLNLDAEQYF	TGTGCCAGCAGCTTAAATCTAGACGCCGAGCAGTACTTC
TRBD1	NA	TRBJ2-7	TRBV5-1	CASSKGQGATSSYEQYF	TGCGCCAGCAGCAAGGGACAGGGGGCGACTAGCTCCTACGAGCAGTACTTC
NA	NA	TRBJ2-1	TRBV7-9	CASSRRGVEQFF	TGTGCCAGCAGCCGGCGAGGGGTTGAGCAGTTCTTC
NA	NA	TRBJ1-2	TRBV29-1	CSAGTVNYGYTF	TGCAGCGCCGGGACGGTTAACTATGGCTACACCTTC
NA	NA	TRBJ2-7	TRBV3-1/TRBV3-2	CASSQDRGPGYEQYF	TGTGCCAGCAGCCAGGATCGAGGACCTGGCTACGAGCAGTACTTC
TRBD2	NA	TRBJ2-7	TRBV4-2	CASSQGITSGFRFRQYF	TGTGCCAGCAGCCAAGGAATAACTAGCGGGTTCCGGTTTAGACAGTACTTC
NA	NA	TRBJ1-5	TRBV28	CASKVQDYSNQPQHF	TGTGCCAGCAAAGTACAGGACTATAGCAATCAGCCCCAGCATTTT
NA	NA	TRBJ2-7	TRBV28	CASSQYAWKLSSEQYF	TGTGCCAGCAGTCAGTATGCATGGAAGTTATCTAGCGAGCAGTACTTC
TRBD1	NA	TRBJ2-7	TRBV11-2	CASSYATGSSYEQYF	TGTGCCAGCAGCTATGCGACAGGGAGCTCCTACGAGCAGTACTTC
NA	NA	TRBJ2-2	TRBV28	CASRDQNTGELFF	TGTGCCAGCAGGGACCAAAACACCGGGGAGCTGTTTTTT
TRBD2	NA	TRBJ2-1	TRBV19	CASSISGITYNEQFF	TGTGCCAGTAGTATAAGCGGGATAACCTACAATGAGCAGTTCTTC
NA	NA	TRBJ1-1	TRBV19	CASTRRQALATEAFF	TGTGCCAGTACCAGAAGACAGGCCCTCGCTACTGAAGCTTTCTTT
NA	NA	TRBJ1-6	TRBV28	CASSLSGRRNSPLHF	TGTGCCAGCAGTTTATCGGGCAGAAGGAATTCACCCCTCCACTTT
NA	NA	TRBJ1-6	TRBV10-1	CASRGDDSLSYNSPLHF	TGCGCCAGCAGGGGGGACGACTCCCTCTCCTATAATTCACCCCTCCACTTT
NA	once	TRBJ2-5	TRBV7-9	CASSLLGLGETQYF	TGTGCCAGCAGCTTATTGGGGCTAGGGGAGACCCAGTACTTC
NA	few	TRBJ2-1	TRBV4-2	CASSQDDEQFF	TGTGCCAGCAGCCAAGACGATGAGCAGTTCTTC
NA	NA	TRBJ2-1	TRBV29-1	CSVRQAREQFF	TGCAGCGTCCGTCAAGCGCGCGAGCAGTTCTTC
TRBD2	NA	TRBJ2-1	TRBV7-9	CASTPKGLAGGREQFF	TGTGCCAGCACCCCAAAGGGACTAGCGGGAGGTCGTGAGCAGTTCTTC
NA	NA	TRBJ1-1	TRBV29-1	CSVQPTRNTEAFF	TGCAGCGTTCAACCAACACGGAACACTGAAGCTTTCTTT
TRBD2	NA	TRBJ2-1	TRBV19	CASSIARTSDEQFF	TGTGCCAGTAGTATAGCCAGGACTAGCGATGAGCAGTTCTTC
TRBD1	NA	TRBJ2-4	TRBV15	CATSIHYRGPVNIQYF	TGTGCCACCAGCATACACTACAGGGGGCCAGTGAACATTCAGTACTTC
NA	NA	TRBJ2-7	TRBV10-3	CAISVGGAPYEQYF	TGTGCCATCAGTGTGGGCGGGGCCCCCTACGAGCAGTACTTC
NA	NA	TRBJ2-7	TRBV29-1	CSVVGDFGEQYF	TGCAGCGTTGTCGGGGACTTCGGCGAGCAGTACTTC
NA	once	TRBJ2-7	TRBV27	CASSLSGQKSLEQYF	TGTGCCAGCAGTTTATCGGGACAAAAGTCTCTCGAGCAGTACTTC
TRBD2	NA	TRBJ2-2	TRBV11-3	CASSLTSGRANTGELFF	TGTGCCAGCAGCCTGACTAGCGGGAGGGCCAACACCGGGGAGCTGTTTTTT
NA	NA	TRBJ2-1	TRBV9	CASSVDGDPRAYEQFF	TGTGCCAGCAGCGTAGATGGGGACCCAAGGGCGTATGAGCAGTTCTTC
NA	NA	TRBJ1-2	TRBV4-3	CASSQDRTVNYGYTF	TGCGCCAGCAGCCAAGATCGGACAGTAAACTATGGCTACACCTTC
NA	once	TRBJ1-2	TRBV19	CASRSGSFYGYTF	TGTGCCAGTAGATCAGGGAGTTTCTATGGCTACACCTTC
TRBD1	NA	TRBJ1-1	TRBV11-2	CASSLQGARLGAFF	TGTGCCAGCAGCCTTCAGGGGGCCCGGCTGGGAGCTTTCTTT
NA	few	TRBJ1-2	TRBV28	CASSLYGGYTF	TGTGCCAGCAGTTTATACGGTGGCTACACCTTC
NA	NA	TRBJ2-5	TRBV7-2	CASSLVPLEETQYF	TGTGCCAGCAGCTTAGTTCCGTTGGAAGAGACCCAGTACTTC
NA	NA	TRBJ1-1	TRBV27	CASSPGVVSWTLNTEAFF	TGTGCCAGCAGTCCCGGGGTGGTTTCGTGGACCTTGAACACTGAAGCTTTCTTT
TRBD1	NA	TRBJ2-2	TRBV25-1	CASSEPGGGNTGELFF	TGTGCCAGCAGTGAACCAGGGGGCGGGAACACCGGGGAGCTGTTTTTT